This TCR beta chain was recovered during a study of early T cells in non-severe SARS-CoV-2 infection. Study summary: Unpaired chains resulted from sequencing bulk RNA of unsorted whole blood. General study points: CD4 and private specificities were missed by VDJdb matching, which favored anti-spike CD8 responses.

In the library, individual cDNA molecules carried attached unique molecular identifiers. TCRdb itself ran the 5' RACE reads through MiXCR, one entry per CDR3 protein. Seen here are fewer than 120,000 distinct CDR3 sequences, 10% to 15% observed once, and the top ten hold 3% to 4.5%. Trimming cost V 5 bases and J 4 bases, with 8 bases left between them. CDR1 and CDR2 from the germline V gene are MDHEN and SYDVKM. The CDR3 covers 12 residues. This clonotype appeared a single time. Its antigen is unidentified. The sample consisted of whole blood, taken at baseline. The TCR originated in an adult who was a healthcare worker with PCR-confirmed SARS-CoV-2 infection or an uninfected control (not recorded which). The gene calls are TRBV28 and TRBJ1-2; tentative D call: TRBD1 (6 bases). The CDR3 loop is CASSLQGYGYTF. The DNA of the CDR3 is TGTGCCAGCAGTCTACAGGGCTATGGCTACACCTTC.